The 2 T cell receptor beta chains given below trace back to one sample, sequenced in a study of identical twins. MiXCR, run by TCRdb on the 5' RACE reads, gives a single entry per CDR3 protein. The profile shows around 670,000 distinct CDR3 sequences, around 6.1% of them singletons. Sequenced input: naive T cells sorted from blood. The receptors stem from a man between 18 and 29 years old in good health.

The chain links TRBV24-1 to TRBJ2-1; D unclear. Germline V gene sequence: CDR1 KGHDR, CDR2 SFDVKD. CDR3 size: 13 residues. V lost 4 bases, J lost 5 bases, and 8 bases lay in between. The CDR3 here is CATSDRLDNEQFF. The CDR3 DNA follows: TGTGCCACCAGTGACCGCTTGGACAATGAGCAGTTCTTC.

This clonotype occurred a few times. The gene calls are TRBV20-1 and TRBJ2-4; D not certain. Per germline, CDR1 DFQATT and CDR2 SNEGSKA (reference sequence). V gave up 3 bases and J gave up 3 bases, with 15 bases separating them. The CDR3 runs to 15 residues. CDR3: CSASQVAGDKNIQYF. The CDR3 coding sequence is TGCAGTGCTAGTCAGGTGGCAGGCGACAAAAACATTCAGTACTTC.